Shown below are 13 T cell receptor beta chains from a single sample sequenced in a study of cytomegalovirus exposure and HLA in healthy donors. This table comes from immunoSEQ multiplex PCR, and its TCRdb copy is limited to in-frame clones, with some not included. The sample lists over 250,000 clones; roughly 90% were seen once. The specimen was PBMCs. The receptors stem from a woman aged 25 to 45 in good health and CMV-seropositive.

The chain couples TRBV15 to TRBJ2-5; 10 nucleotides line up with TRBD2. The trim removed 6 bases at V and 2 bases at J, leaving 6 bases unmatched. CDR1 LNHNV and CDR2 YYDKDF come from the germline V gene (reference sequence). This CDR3 spans 15 amino acids. The CDR3 coding sequence is TGTGCCACCAGGAAAACTAGCGGGGTACAAGAGACCCAGTACTTC. Protein sequence: CATRKTSGVQETQYF.

This chain links TRBV6-5 with TRBJ1-4, with D uncertain. The ends were cut back, 6 bases at V and 2 bases at J, with 13 bases in the middle. The CDR3 covers 15 residues. CDR1 is MNHEY and CDR2 is SVGAGI in the germline V gene. The DNA of the CDR3 is TGTGCCAGCAGACCTCGGGCATCCACTAATGAAAAACTGTTTTTT. Translating gives CASRPRASTNEKLFF.

The chain recombines TRBV30 with TRBJ1-2, with 8 positions matching TRBD1. The junction had 7 bases not matched to a gene; V was cut back by 8 bases and J by 2 bases. CDR3 size: 13 residues. Per germline, CDR1 GTSNPN and CDR2 SVGIG (reference sequence). CDR3 nucleotides: TGTGCCAGCCAGGGACAGGCAAACTATGGCTACACCTTC. Amino acids: CASQGQANYGYTF.

The chain uses TRBV27 and TRBJ1-1; D unclear. Germline V lookup: CDR1 MNHEY, CDR2 SMNVEV (reference sequence). V was shortened by 4 bases and J by 2 bases, with 8 bases between the two germline ends. The CDR3 totals 13 residues. As DNA, the CDR3 is TGTGCCAGCAGTTATTGGGCAAACACTGAAGCTTTCTTT. Its translation: CASSYWANTEAFF.

This clone was found once. This chain uses TRBV5-1 with TRBJ2-7; no firm D call. CDR3 length: 9 amino acids. Germline lookup yields CDR1 SGHRS and CDR2 YFSETQ. CDR3 coding DNA: TGCGCTGGGATTCCCGAGCAGTACTTC. It is translated as CAGIPEQYF.

This sequence joins TRBV9 and TRBJ1-3, with D uncertain. CDR1 is SGDLS, CDR2 YYNGEE, per germline. V was trimmed by 3 bases and J by 0 bases, leaving 10 bases between them. The CDR3 is 15 amino acids. The CDR3 is CASSATTTSGNTIYF. The DNA of the CDR3 is TGTGCCAGCAGCGCGACGACAACCTCTGGAAACACCATATATTTT.

The chain joins TRBV9 to TRBJ1-5; D perhaps matches TRBD1 (6 bases). This CDR3 spans 14 amino acids. The germline V gene has CDR1 SGDLS and CDR2 YYNGEE. V shed 7 bases and J shed 3 bases, with 14 bases lying between them. The DNA for the CDR3 is TGTGCCAGCCCCCGGGAGGGGGACAATCAGCCCCAGCATTTT. Its translation is CASPREGDNQPQHF.

The chain has TRBV6-5 and TRBJ2-5; D not resolved. The length of the CDR3 is 13 residues. V gave up 0 bases and J gave up 5 bases, with 7 bases separating them. Per the germline V gene, CDR1 is MNHEY and CDR2 is SVGAGI. The CDR3 here is CASSYSPIETQYF. The CDR3 DNA reads TGTGCCAGCAGTTACTCCCCCATCGAGACCCAGTACTTC.

CDR3 sequence (DNA): TGTGCCACCAGCAGTCAGACTAGCGGGATTCACAATGAGCAGTTCTTC. Its protein is CATSSQTSGIHNEQFF. The V call is TRBV15, the J call TRBJ2-1; 11 bases align to TRBD2. Germline CDR1 reads LNHNV; CDR2 reads YYDKDF (reference sequence). V lost 3 bases to trimming and J lost 5 bases; unmatched junction nucleotides: 6. This CDR3 spans 16 amino acids. The whole variable domain, filled in from reference TRBV15 and TRBJ2-1, reads DAMVIQNPRYQVTQFGKPVTLSCSQTLNHNVMYWYQQKSSQAPKLLFHYYDKDFNNEADTPDNFQSRRPNTSFCFLDIRSPGLGDTAMYLCATSSQTSGIHNEQFFGPGTRLTVL.

The rearrangement uses TRBV28 and TRBJ1-1; D gene ambiguous. CDR1 MDHEN and CDR2 SYDVKM come from the germline V gene. The ends were cut back, 4 bases at V and 4 bases at J, with 19 bases in the middle. This CDR3 has 16 amino acids. The CDR3 is CASSSISVGWSTEAFF. CDR3 DNA: TGTGCCAGCAGTTCCATCAGTGTAGGGTGGAGCACTGAAGCTTTCTTT.

In its sample, this clone was seen once. The V call is TRBV5-1, the J call TRBJ2-1, with D perhaps TRBD2 (6 bases). The germline V gene encodes CDR1 SGHRS and CDR2 YFSETQ. The V and J ends lost 3 bases and 0 bases respectively, with 10 bases between them. CDR3 length: 15 residues. The CDR3, as DNA: TGCGCCAGCAGCTCCGACGGGAGCTCCTACAATGAGCAGTTCTTC. Translation: CASSSDGSSYNEQFF.

This clone was picked up a small number of times. The genes are TRBV4-3 and TRBJ2-7; D ambiguous. V lost 0 bases, J lost 6 bases, and 9 bases lay in between. The V gene's germline CDR1 is LGHNA and CDR2 YSLEER. CDR3 size: 13 residues. The DNA of the CDR3 is TGCGCCAGCAGCCAAGATCTAGGCGTCGAGCAGTACTTC. Translating it yields CASSQDLGVEQYF.

V is TRBV13 and J is TRBJ2-3; TRBD1 might be the D (5 bases). This CDR3 spans 15 amino acids. V was shortened by 3 bases and J by 2 bases, with 12 bases between the two germline ends. Germline V gene data show CDR1 as PRHDT and CDR2 as FYEKMQ (reference sequence). The CDR3 reads CASSFSRQNTDTQYF. The CDR3 DNA reads TGTGCCAGCAGCTTTTCGCGACAGAACACAGATACGCAGTATTTT.